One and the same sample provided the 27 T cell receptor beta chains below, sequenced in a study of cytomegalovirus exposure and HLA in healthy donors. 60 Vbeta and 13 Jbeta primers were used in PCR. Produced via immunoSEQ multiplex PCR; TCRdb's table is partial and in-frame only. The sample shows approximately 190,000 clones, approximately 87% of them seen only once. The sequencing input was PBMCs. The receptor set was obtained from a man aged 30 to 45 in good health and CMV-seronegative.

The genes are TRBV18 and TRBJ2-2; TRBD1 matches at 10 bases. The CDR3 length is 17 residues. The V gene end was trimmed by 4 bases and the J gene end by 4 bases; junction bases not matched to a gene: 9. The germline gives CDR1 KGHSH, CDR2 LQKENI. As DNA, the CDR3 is TGTGCCAGCTCACGAGCCGGGACAGGGGTTGGCACCGGGGAGCTGTTTTTT. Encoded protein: CASSRAGTGVGTGELFF.

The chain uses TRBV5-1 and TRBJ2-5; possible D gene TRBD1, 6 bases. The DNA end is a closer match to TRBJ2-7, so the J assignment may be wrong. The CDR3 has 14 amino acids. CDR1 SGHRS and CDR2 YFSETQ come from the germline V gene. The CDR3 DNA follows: TGCGCCAGCAGCGGCCGGGACAACTCCTACGAGCAGTACTTC. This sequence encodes CASSGRDNSYEQYF.

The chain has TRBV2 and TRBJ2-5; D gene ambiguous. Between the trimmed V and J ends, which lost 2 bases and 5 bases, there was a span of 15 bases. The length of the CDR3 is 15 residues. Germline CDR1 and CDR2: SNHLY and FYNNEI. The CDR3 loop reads CASSELGLVHETQYF. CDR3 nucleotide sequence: TGTGCCAGCAGTGAATTAGGCCTAGTCCATGAGACCCAGTACTTC.

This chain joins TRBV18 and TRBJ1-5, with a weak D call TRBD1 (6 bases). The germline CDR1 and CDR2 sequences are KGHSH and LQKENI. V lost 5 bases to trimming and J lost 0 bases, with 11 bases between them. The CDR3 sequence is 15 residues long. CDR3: CASSTRTASNQPQHF. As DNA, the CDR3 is TGTGCCAGCTCAACTAGGACAGCTAGCAATCAGCCCCAGCATTTT.

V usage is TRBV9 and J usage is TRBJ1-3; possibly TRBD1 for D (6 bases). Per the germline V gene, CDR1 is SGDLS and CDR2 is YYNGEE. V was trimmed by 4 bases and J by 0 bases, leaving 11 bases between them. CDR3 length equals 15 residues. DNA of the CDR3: TGTGCCAGCAGCACCACAGGGCACTCTGGAAACACCATATATTTT. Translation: CASSTTGHSGNTIYF.

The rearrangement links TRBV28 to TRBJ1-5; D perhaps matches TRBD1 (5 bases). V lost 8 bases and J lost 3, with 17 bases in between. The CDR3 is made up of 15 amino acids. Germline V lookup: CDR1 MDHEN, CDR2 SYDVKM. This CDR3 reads CASATTAGINQPQHF. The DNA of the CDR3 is TGTGCCAGCGCAACTACGGCAGGGATCAATCAGCCCCAGCATTTT. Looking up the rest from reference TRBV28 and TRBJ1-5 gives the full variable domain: DVKVTQSSRYLVKRTGEKVFLECVQDMDHENMFWYRQDPGLGLRLIYFSYDVKMKEKGDIPEGYSVSREKKERFSLILESASTNQTSMYLCASATTAGINQPQHFGDGTRLSIL.

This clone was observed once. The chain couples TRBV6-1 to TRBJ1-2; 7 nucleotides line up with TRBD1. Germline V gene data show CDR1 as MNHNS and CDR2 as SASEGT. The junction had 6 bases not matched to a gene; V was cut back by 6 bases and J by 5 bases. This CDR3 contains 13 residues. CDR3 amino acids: CASSLTGDYGYTF. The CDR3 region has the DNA TGTGCCAGCAGCCTAACAGGGGATTATGGCTACACCTTC.

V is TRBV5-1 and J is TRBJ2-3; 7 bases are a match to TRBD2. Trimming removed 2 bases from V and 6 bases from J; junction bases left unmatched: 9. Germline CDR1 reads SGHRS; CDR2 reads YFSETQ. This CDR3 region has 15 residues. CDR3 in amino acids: CASSFQRGVLDTQYF. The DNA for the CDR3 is TGCGCCAGCAGCTTCCAGCGGGGAGTCTTGGATACGCAGTATTTT.

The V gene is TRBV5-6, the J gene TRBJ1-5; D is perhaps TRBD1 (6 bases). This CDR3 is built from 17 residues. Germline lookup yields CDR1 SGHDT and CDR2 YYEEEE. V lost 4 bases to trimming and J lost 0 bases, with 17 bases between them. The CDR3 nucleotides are TGTGCCAGCAGCCGATACAGGGTCACCCATAGCAATCAGCCCCAGCATTTT. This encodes CASSRYRVTHSNQPQHF.

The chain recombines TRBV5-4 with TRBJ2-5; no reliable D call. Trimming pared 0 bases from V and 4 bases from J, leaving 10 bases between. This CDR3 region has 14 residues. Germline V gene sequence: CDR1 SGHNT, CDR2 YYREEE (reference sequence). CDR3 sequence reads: CASSLAAALETQYF. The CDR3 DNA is TGTGCCAGCAGCTTGGCTGCGGCATTAGAGACCCAGTACTTC.

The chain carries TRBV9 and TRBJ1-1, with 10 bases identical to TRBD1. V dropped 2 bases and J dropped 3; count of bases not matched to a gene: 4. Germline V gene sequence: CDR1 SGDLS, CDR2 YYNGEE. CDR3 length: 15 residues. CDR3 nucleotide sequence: TGTGCCAGCAGCGTTAGACAGGGGGCGGACACTGAAGCTTTCTTT. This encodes CASSVRQGADTEAFF.

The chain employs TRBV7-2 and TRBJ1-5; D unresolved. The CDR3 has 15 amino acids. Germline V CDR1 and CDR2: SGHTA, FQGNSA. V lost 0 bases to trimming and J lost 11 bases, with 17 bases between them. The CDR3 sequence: CASSLAPRVGLAQHF. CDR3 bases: TGTGCCAGCAGCTTAGCCCCTAGGGTTGGACTAGCCCAGCATTTT.

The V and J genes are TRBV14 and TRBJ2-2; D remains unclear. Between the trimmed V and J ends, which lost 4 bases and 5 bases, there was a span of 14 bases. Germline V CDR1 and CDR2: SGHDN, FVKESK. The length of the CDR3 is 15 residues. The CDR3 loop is CASSLMPGGTGELFF. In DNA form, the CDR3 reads TGTGCCAGCAGCCTAATGCCGGGTGGGACCGGGGAGCTGTTTTTT.

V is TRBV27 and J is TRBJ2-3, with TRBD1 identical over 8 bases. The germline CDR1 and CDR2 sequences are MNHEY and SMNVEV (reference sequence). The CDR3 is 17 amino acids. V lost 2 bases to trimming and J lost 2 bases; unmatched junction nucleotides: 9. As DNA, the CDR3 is TGTGCCAGCAGTTTAGTTCCCGCAGGGGGCACCACAGATACGCAGTATTTT. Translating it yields CASSLVPAGGTTDTQYF.

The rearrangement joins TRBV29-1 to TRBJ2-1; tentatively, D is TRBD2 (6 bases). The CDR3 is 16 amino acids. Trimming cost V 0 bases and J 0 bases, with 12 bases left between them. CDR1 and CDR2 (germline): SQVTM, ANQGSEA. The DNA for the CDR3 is TGCAGCGTTGAAGATCGAGGGCGGGGCTCCTACAATGAGCAGTTCTTC. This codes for CSVEDRGRGSYNEQFF.

The CDR3 here is CASSAQTGRYGYTF. The DNA for the CDR3 is TGTGCCAGCAGCGCCCAGACAGGGAGGTATGGCTACACCTTC. V usage is TRBV9 and J usage is TRBJ1-2, with 7 bases that match TRBD1. Germline-derived CDR1 and CDR2 are SGDLS and YYNGEE. The V and J ends lost 3 bases and 5 bases, in that order; junction bases with no gene match: 7. This CDR3 comprises 14 residues.

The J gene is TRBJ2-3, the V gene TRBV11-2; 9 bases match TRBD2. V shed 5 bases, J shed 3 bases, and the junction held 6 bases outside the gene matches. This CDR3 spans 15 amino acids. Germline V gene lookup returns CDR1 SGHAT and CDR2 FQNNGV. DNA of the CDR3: TGTGCCAGCAGCCTTTTTAGCGGGAGAACAGATACGCAGTATTTT. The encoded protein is CASSLFSGRTDTQYF. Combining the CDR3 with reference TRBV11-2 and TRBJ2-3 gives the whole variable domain EAGVAQSPRYKIIEKRQSVAFWCNPISGHATLYWYQQILGQGPKLLIQFQNNGVVDDSQLPKDRFSAERLKGVDSTLKIQPAKLEDSAVYLCASSLFSGRTDTQYFGPGTRLTVL.

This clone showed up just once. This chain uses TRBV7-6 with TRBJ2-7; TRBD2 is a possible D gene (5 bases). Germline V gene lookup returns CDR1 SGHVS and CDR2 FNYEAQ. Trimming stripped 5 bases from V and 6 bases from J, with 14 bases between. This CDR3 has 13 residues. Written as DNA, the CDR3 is TGTGCCAGCAGCACCAGTGGCGGGTTCGAGCAGTACTTC. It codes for CASSTSGGFEQYF.

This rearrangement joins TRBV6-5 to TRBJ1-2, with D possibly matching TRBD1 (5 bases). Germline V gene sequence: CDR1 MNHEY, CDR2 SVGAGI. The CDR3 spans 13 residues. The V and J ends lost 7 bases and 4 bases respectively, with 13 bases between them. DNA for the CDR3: TGTGCCAGCAAACACGGGGGGGGCTATGGCTACACCTTC. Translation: CASKHGGGYGYTF.

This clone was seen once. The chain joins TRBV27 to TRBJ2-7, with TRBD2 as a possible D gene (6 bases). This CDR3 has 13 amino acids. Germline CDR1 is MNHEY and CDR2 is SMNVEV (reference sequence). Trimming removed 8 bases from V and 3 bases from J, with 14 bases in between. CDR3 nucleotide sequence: TGTGCCAGCGGGCGGACTAACTTCTACGAGCAGTACTTC. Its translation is CASGRTNFYEQYF.

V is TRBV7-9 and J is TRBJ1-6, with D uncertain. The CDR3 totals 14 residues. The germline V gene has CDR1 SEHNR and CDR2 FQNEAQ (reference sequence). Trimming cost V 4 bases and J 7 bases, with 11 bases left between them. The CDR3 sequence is CASSSPGENSPLHF. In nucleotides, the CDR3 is TGTGCCAGCAGCTCCCCCGGGGAAAATTCACCCCTCCACTTT. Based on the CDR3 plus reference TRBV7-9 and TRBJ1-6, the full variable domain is DTGVSQNPRHKITKRGQNVTFRCDPISEHNRLYWYRQTLGQGPEFLTYFQNEAQLEKSRLLSDRFSAERPKGSFSTLEIQRTEQGDSAMYLCASSSPGENSPLHFGNGTRLTVT.

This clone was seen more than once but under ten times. CDR3 loop: CASSYTTYSYEQYF. CDR3 bases: TGTGCCAGCAGTTACACCACTTACTCCTACGAGCAGTACTTC. The V and J genes are TRBV6-5 and TRBJ2-7; unclear D gene. V gave up 2 bases and J gave up 0 bases, with 8 bases separating them. The CDR3 consists of 14 residues. Looked up from germline, CDR1 is MNHEY and CDR2 is SVGAGI.

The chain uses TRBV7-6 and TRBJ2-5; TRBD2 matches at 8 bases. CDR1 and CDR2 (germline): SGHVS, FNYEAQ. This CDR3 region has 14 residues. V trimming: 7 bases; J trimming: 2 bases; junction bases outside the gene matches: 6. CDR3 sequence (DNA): TGTGCCAGCACCCAACTAGCGGAACAAGAGACCCAGTACTTC. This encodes CASTQLAEQETQYF.

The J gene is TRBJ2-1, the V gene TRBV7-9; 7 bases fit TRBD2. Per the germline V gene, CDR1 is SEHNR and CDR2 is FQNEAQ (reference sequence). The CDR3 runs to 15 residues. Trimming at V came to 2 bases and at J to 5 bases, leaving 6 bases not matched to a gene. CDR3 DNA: TGTGCCAGCAGCTTATCACTTAGCGGGCACAATGAGCAGTTCTTC. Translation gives CASSLSLSGHNEQFF.

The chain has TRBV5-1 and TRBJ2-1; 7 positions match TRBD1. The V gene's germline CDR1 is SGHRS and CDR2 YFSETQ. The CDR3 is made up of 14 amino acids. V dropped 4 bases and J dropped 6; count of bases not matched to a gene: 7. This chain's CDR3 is CASSAGQAVNEQFF. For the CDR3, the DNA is TGCGCCAGCAGCGCTGGACAGGCAGTCAATGAGCAGTTCTTC. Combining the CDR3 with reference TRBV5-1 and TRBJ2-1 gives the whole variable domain KAGVTQTPRYLIKTRGQQVTLSCSPISGHRSVSWYQQTPGQGLQFLFEYFSETQRNKGNFPGRFSGRQFSNSRSEMNVSTLELGDSALYLCASSAGQAVNEQFFGPGTRLTVL.

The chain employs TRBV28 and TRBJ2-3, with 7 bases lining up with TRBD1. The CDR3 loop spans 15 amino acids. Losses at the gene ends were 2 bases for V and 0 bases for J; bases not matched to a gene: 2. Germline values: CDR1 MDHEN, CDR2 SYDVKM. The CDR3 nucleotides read TGTGCCAGCAGTTTACCGGGACAGAGCACAGATACGCAGTATTTT. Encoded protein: CASSLPGQSTDTQYF.

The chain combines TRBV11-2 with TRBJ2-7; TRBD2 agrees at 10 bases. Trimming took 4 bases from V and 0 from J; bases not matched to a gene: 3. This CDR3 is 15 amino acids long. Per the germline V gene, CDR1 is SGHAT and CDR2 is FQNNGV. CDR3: CASSSGLAISYEQYF. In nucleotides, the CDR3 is TGTGCCAGCAGCTCGGGACTAGCGATCTCCTACGAGCAGTACTTC.